These 22 T cell receptor beta chains came from one sample sequenced in a study of Ad26.COV2.S vaccination and SARS-CoV-2 variants. Using immunoSEQ multiplex PCR, the repertoire was profiled, and TCRdb retains in-frame clones only, with some absent. This sample carries about 280,000 clones, 87% of them seen once, and the ten largest clones take 3% to 4%. The treatment was: over 15 received Ad26.COV2.S at low or high dose, single or two shots; about 5 received placebo; per-sample allocation not given. After the first vaccine or placebo injection, samples were drawn on day 63. The sequenced sample was peripheral blood, obtained in a trial of Ad26.COV2.S vaccine versus placebo. All receptors derive from a person between 18 and 60 years old who received the Ad26.COV2.S COVID-19 vaccine or a placebo.

This clone has only one observation. The J gene is TRBJ2-5, the V gene TRBV5-6; TRBD1 matches at 8 bases. This CDR3 comprises 16 residues. The V gene end was trimmed by 2 bases and the J gene end by 4 bases; junction bases not matched to a gene: 10. Germline CDR1 is SGHDT and CDR2 is YYEEEE. CDR3 sequence: CASSFRIQGVGETQYF. CDR3 sequence (DNA): TGTGCCAGCAGCTTCCGTATACAGGGGGTAGGAGAGACCCAGTACTTC.

In its sample, this clone was seen many times. The V call is TRBV6-5, the J call TRBJ2-1; perhaps D is TRBD1 or TRBD2 (5 bases each). Germline V gene data show CDR1 as MNHEY and CDR2 as SVGAGI. The CDR3 covers 12 residues. The ends were cut back, 0 bases at V and 12 bases at J, with 9 bases in the middle. The CDR3: CASSYSTGAQFF. The CDR3 DNA sequence: TGTGCCAGCAGTTACTCGACCGGGGCGCAGTTCTTC.

The chain is built from TRBV4-1 and TRBJ2-3, with 12 nucleotides matching TRBD2. The CDR3 is made up of 18 amino acids. Losses at the gene ends were 3 bases for V and 1 base for J; bases not matched to a gene: 8. Per the germline V gene, CDR1 is MGHRA and CDR2 is YSYEKL. The CDR3 DNA reads TGCGCCAGCAGCCAGCCCGGGGGACTAGCGGGCCGCACAGATACGCAGTATTTT. Translation: CASSQPGGLAGRTDTQYF.

The rearrangement joins TRBV28 to TRBJ2-1; 15 bases agree with TRBD2. The CDR3 is 18 amino acids. Looked up from germline, CDR1 is MDHEN and CDR2 is SYDVKM. With V trimmed by 6 bases and J by 10 bases, 16 bases remained unmatched. The CDR3, as DNA: TGTGCCAGCAGACCGGGGGGACTAGCGGGAGGCTCCCTGATAGAGCAGTTCTTC. Its protein is CASRPGGLAGGSLIEQFF.

The chain combines TRBV18 with TRBJ2-7, with TRBD1 as a possible D gene (6 bases). CDR1 and CDR2 (germline): KGHSH, LQKENI. This CDR3 spans 15 amino acids. Trimming removed 0 bases at V and 5 bases at J, with 14 bases between. CDR3 nucleotide sequence: TGTGCCAGCTCACCACCCTCGACAGGCGGAGACGAGCAGTACTTC. It is translated as CASSPPSTGGDEQYF.

This rearrangement joins TRBV7-2 to TRBJ1-2; a weak D match, TRBD1 (5 bases). Trimming removed 4 bases at V and 4 bases at J, with 13 bases between. CDR1 SGHTA and CDR2 FQGNSA come from the germline V gene. The CDR3 totals 14 residues. DNA of the CDR3: TGTGCCAGCAGCTCGGGACTGGAAAGCTATGGCTACACCTTC. This sequence encodes CASSSGLESYGYTF.

V and J are TRBV24-1 and TRBJ2-1, with 8 bases fitting TRBD2. V shed 1 base, J shed 8 bases, and the junction held 0 bases outside the gene matches. The germline CDR1 and CDR2 sequences are KGHDR and SFDVKD. This CDR3 spans 13 amino acids. In DNA form, the CDR3 reads TGTGCCACCAGTGATTTAGCGGGGGATGAGCAGTTCTTC. Protein sequence: CATSDLAGDEQFF.

The CDR3 coding sequence is TGTGCCAGCAGTCTACCAACGGGGGGTGAGCAGTTCTTC. It codes for CASSLPTGGEQFF. The chain uses TRBV28 and TRBJ2-1, with TRBD2 matching over 7 bases. Germline loops: CDR1 MDHEN, CDR2 SYDVKM. CDR3 length: 13 residues. V lost 5 bases and J lost 9; bases outside the gene matches: 7.

In this sample, this clone turned up once. V and J are TRBV11-3 and TRBJ1-1; D is uncertain. The V and J ends lost 1 base and 1 base respectively, with 10 bases between them. Germline-derived CDR1 and CDR2 are SGHNT and YENEEA. CDR3 length: 15 amino acids. The CDR3 spells CASSLGSGANTEAFF. The CDR3 region has the DNA TGTGCCAGCAGCTTAGGATCTGGAGCGAACACTGAAGCTTTCTTT.

The count of this clone is one. The CDR3 coding sequence is TGTGCCAGCAGCAATGGCGGGGTCTACGAGCAGTACTTC. Amino acid sequence: CASSNGGVYEQYF. The chain links TRBV21-1 to TRBJ2-7; the table assigns TRBD2, which was not confirmed against the DNA. TRBV21-1 is tagged as a pseudogene. The CDR3 spans 13 residues.

This rearrangement joins TRBV3-1 (or the pseudogene TRBV3-2) to TRBJ1-1; D is unresolved. Germline lookup yields CDR1 LGHDT and CDR2 YNNKEL (reference sequence). Trimming pared 3 bases from V and 1 base from J, leaving 9 bases between. CDR3 length equals 14 residues. CDR3 coding DNA: TGTGCCAGCAGCCATGCGGGGAGGAACACTGAAGCTTTCTTT. Its translation is CASSHAGRNTEAFF.

V is TRBV20-1 and J is TRBJ2-7; D is uncertain. Germline V gene sequence: CDR1 DFQATT, CDR2 SNEGSKA (reference sequence). The CDR3 has 10 amino acids. V lost 2 bases and J lost 4, with 3 bases in between. CDR3 loop: CSARQYEQYF. For the CDR3, the DNA is TGCAGTGCTAGACAGTACGAGCAGTACTTC.

The J gene is TRBJ2-3, the V gene TRBV10-2, with no clear D. The CDR3 length is 15 residues. In germline, CDR1 is WSHSY, CDR2 SAAADI. The V end was cut by 0 bases, the J end by 0 bases, with 7 bases between. The CDR3 sequence is CASSESARSTDTQYF. CDR3 in DNA: TGCGCCAGCAGTGAGTCGGCGCGGAGCACAGATACGCAGTATTTT.

The gene calls are TRBV2 and TRBJ1-2; 9 bases are shared with TRBD1. After removal of 4 bases from V and 4 bases from J, the junction contained 13 bases not matched to a gene. Germline V gives CDR1 SNHLY, CDR2 FYNNEI. There are 17 residues in the CDR3. In nucleotides, the CDR3 is TGTGCCAGCAGTGGGGACAGGGTGGGGGCTCAAGGCTATGGCTACACCTTC. The encoded protein is CASSGDRVGAQGYGYTF. Filled out from reference TRBV2 and TRBJ1-2, the complete variable domain reads EPEVTQTPSHQVTQMGQEVILRCVPISNHLYFYWYRQILGQKVEFLVSFYNNEISEKSEIFDDQFSVERPDGSNFTLKIRSTKLEDSAMYFCASSGDRVGAQGYGYTFGSGTRLTVV.

The chain joins TRBV19 to TRBJ2-1; 11 nucleotides agree with TRBD1. CDR1 is LNHDA, CDR2 SQIVND, per germline (reference sequence). V dropped 9 bases and J dropped 0; count of bases not matched to a gene: 4. This CDR3 comprises 15 residues. The CDR3 is CASADRGLSYNEQFF. In DNA, the CDR3 is TGTGCCAGCGCGGACAGGGGGCTCTCCTACAATGAGCAGTTCTTC.

This clone appeared a few times. The V gene is TRBV7-9, the J gene TRBJ2-7; D gene uncertain. The V gene's germline CDR1 is SEHNR and CDR2 FQNEAQ (reference sequence). The V end lost 5 bases, the J end lost 2 bases, and 19 bases lay between the germline ends. The CDR3 extends over 16 amino acids. Written as DNA, the CDR3 is TGTGCCAGCAGCGAACCAACCACCTCAGTTACCTACGAGCAGTACTTC. Amino acid sequence: CASSEPTTSVTYEQYF.

The chain has TRBV6-2 or TRBV6-3 and TRBJ1-2; the D is unclear. Germline CDR1 MNHEY, CDR2 SVGEGT. V gave up 2 bases and J gave up 0 bases, with 16 bases separating them. The CDR3 totals 17 residues. CDR3: CASSYGGRGIPNYGYTF. The CDR3 region has the DNA TGTGCCAGCAGTTACGGCGGACGCGGAATTCCTAACTATGGCTACACCTTC.

V is TRBV10-3 and J is TRBJ2-7; 7 nucleotides match TRBD2. The CDR3 runs 15 residues. The V gene's germline CDR1 is ENHRY and CDR2 SYGVKD. Trimming removed 6 bases from V and 1 base from J; junction bases left unmatched: 9. CDR3 DNA sequence: TGTGCCATCAGGGAAGGACTAGAACGGTCCTACGAGCAGTACTTC. This sequence encodes CAIREGLERSYEQYF.

The rearrangement joins TRBV19 to TRBJ2-3; TRBD2 agrees at 7 bases. This CDR3 comprises 15 residues. The V gene end was trimmed by 5 bases and the J gene end by 3 bases; junction bases not matched to a gene: 8. Germline lookup yields CDR1 LNHDA and CDR2 SQIVND (reference sequence). CDR3 coding DNA: TGTGCCAGTAGTCCCTCGGGGGGTTGGACAGATACGCAGTATTTT. This sequence encodes CASSPSGGWTDTQYF. The full variable domain, in which reference TRBV19 and TRBJ2-3 provide the parts outside the CDR3, is DGGITQSPKYLFRKEGQNVTLSCEQNLNHDAMYWYRQDPGQGLRLIYYSQIVNDFQKGDIAEGYSVSREKKESFPLTVTSAQKNPTAFYLCASSPSGGWTDTQYFGPGTRLTVL.

The rearrangement joins TRBV27 to TRBJ2-5; a possible D gene is TRBD2 (7 bases). Germline loops: CDR1 MNHEY, CDR2 SMNVEV (reference sequence). The length of the CDR3 is 13 residues. The V and J ends lost 10 bases and 5 bases respectively, with 17 bases between them. The CDR3 nucleotides read TGTGCCACGCGAGGGGGGGCAGGGGAGACCCAGTACTTC. Encoded protein: CATRGGAGETQYF.

The CDR3 reads CASSLARDYEQYF. CDR3 coding DNA: TGTGCCAGCAGCTTAGCCAGAGACTACGAGCAGTACTTC. The chain recombines TRBV11-2 with TRBJ2-7; no clear D. Germline V CDR1 and CDR2: SGHAT, FQNNGV. This CDR3 is built from 13 residues. The V end was cut by 1 base, the J end by 3 bases, with 7 bases between.

The J gene is TRBJ1-3, the V gene TRBV6-5, with 9 bases fitting TRBD1. Germline loops: CDR1 MNHEY, CDR2 SVGAGI. This CDR3 comprises 15 residues. J lost 4 bases, V lost 6 bases, and 7 bases had no gene match. The CDR3 loop reads CASSIQGALGNTIYF. Written as DNA, the CDR3 is TGTGCCAGCAGCATACAGGGGGCGCTGGGAAACACCATATATTTT.